This T cell receptor beta chain was captured in a study of T cells in Graves' hyperthyroidism and ophthalmopathy. Exclusions: uncontrolled infection, other autoimmune disease, pregnancy, lactation. In the case of this clonotype: Its antigen is currently unknown.

Findings of the study overall: Blood shared most expanded thyroid clonotypes above 0.001.

Germline V lookup: CDR1 SGHRS, CDR2 YFSETQ. This CDR3 comprises 19 residues. The J segment lost 3 bases and the V segment lost 0 bases, leaving 11 bases of the junction unmatched. From RNA transcripts, TCR beta CDR3 regions were amplified. First-round RT-PCR targeting the TCR CDR3 was performed with the HTBI primer set. In TCRdb, the multiplex PCR reads were re-called with MiXCR into one record per CDR3 protein. The table has about 640,000 distinct CDR3 sequences, less than 25% seen once. The receptor comes from a man younger than 40 with Graves' ophthalmopathy. Sequencing was performed on blood. This rearrangement joins TRBV5-1 to TRBJ2-3; 12 nucleotides agree with TRBD2. The CDR3 coding sequence is TGCGCCAGCAGCTTGGAGGCGTACCTAGCGGGAGGGCCGACAGATACGCAGTATTTT. It translates to CASSLEAYLAGGPTDTQYF.